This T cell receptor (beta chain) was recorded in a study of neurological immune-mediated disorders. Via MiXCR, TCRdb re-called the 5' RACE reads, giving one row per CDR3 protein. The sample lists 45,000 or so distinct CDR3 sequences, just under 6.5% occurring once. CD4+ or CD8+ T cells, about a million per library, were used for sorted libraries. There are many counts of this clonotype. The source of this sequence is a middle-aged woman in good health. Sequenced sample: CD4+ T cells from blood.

The CDR3 loop is CSVGGGNTIYF. The CDR3 nucleotides are TGCAGCGTTGGCGGGGGAAACACCATATATTTT. The rearrangement joins TRBV29-1 to TRBJ1-3; D is unclear. Germline values: CDR1 SQVTM, CDR2 ANQGSEA. CDR3 length: 11 amino acids. Trimming removed 4 bases from V and 4 bases from J, with 5 bases in between.